The 29 T cell receptor beta chains below were found in one sample sequenced in a study of beta chain features in type 1 diabetes. Overall study findings and caveats: Shorter TCRB CDR3s, moderately but significantly so, were found in Type 1 diabetes patients in all four CD4+ subsets.

Every isolated RNA sample was fully reverse transcribed, so sequencing captured expressed TCRB transcripts. Some clones are missing from TCRdb's copy, which holds only in-frame ones; the method was immunoSEQ multiplex PCR. The table has some 350,000 clones, approximately 13% seen once. Their recognized antigens are unknown. The source material was naive CD4+ T cells from blood. The source is a woman between 18 and 30 years old with type 1 diabetes.

The chain carries TRBV20-1 and TRBJ1-2; D remains unclear. V was trimmed by 3 bases and J by 4 bases, leaving 6 bases between them. The CDR3 has 11 amino acids. Germline CDR1 DFQATT, CDR2 SNEGSKA (reference sequence). The CDR3 spells CSASYSYGYTF. The DNA for the CDR3 is TGCAGTGCTAGTTACAGCTATGGCTACACCTTC.

This clone was counted between two and nine times. The chain carries TRBV11-2 and TRBJ1-1; D is unresolved. CDR3 length: 13 amino acids. V gave up 5 bases and J gave up 5 bases, with 12 bases separating them. Germline V gives CDR1 SGHAT, CDR2 FQNNGV. The CDR3 nucleotides are TGTGCCAGCAGCCGCGGAGTGTCTACTGAAGCTTTCTTT. This gives the protein CASSRGVSTEAFF.

V usage is TRBV30 and J usage is TRBJ1-3; possible D gene TRBD1, 5 bases. V was clipped by 3 bases and J by 0 bases, with 12 bases between them. The V gene's germline CDR1 is GTSNPN and CDR2 SVGIG (reference sequence). The CDR3 is 15 residues long. CDR3 loop: CAWSKWTLSGNTIYF. DNA of the CDR3: TGTGCCTGGAGCAAATGGACACTCTCTGGAAACACCATATATTTT.

The chain recombines TRBV19 with TRBJ2-3; TRBD2 matches at 9 bases. CDR3 length: 12 amino acids. The V gene's germline CDR1 is LNHDA and CDR2 SQIVND (reference sequence). V shed 6 bases and J 10 bases; nucleotides not matched to a gene: 5. This CDR3 reads CASSTGLAPQYF. The CDR3 nucleotides are TGTGCCAGTAGCACAGGACTAGCGCCGCAGTATTTT.

This sequence joins TRBV5-4 and TRBJ2-1, with 8 bases identical to TRBD2. This CDR3 contains 13 residues. The germline gives CDR1 SGHNT, CDR2 YYREEE (reference sequence). The V and J ends lost 4 bases and 6 bases, in that order; junction bases with no gene match: 3. This CDR3 is CASSGAGVNEQFF. The DNA of the CDR3 is TGTGCCAGCAGCGGAGCGGGAGTCAATGAGCAGTTCTTC. Looking up the rest from reference TRBV5-4 and TRBJ2-1 gives the full variable domain: ETGVTQSPTHLIKTRGQQVTLRCSSQSGHNTVSWYQQALGQGPQFIFQYYREEENGRGNFPPRFSGLQFPNYSSELNVNALELDDSALYLCASSGAGVNEQFFGPGTRLTVL.

The sample holds a few counts of this clone. Here the CDR3 reads CASTAIRRTGFVETQYF. The DNA of the CDR3 is TGTGCCAGCACTGCGATTCGCAGGACAGGGTTTGTGGAGACCCAGTACTTC. The J gene is TRBJ2-5, the V gene TRBV27; 8 nucleotides match TRBD1. V shed 7 bases, J shed 5 bases, and the junction held 18 bases outside the gene matches. Germline assignment: CDR1 MNHEY and CDR2 SMNVEV (reference sequence). This CDR3 is 17 amino acids long.

DNA of the CDR3: TGTGCCAGCTCACCCCCGACTCGGGAGGCATGGTTCTTC. Translating gives CASSPPTREAWFF. The chain employs TRBV18 and TRBJ2-1; 7 positions agree with TRBD2. V trimming: 3 bases; J trimming: 15 bases; junction bases outside the gene matches: 11. Germline assignment: CDR1 KGHSH and CDR2 LQKENI. The CDR3 has 13 residues.

This clone was counted a few times. The rearrangement uses TRBV19 and TRBJ2-3; 13 positions match TRBD2. V dropped 5 bases and J dropped 3; count of bases not matched to a gene: 8. Germline values: CDR1 LNHDA, CDR2 SQIVND (reference sequence). The CDR3 covers 17 residues. The CDR3 DNA sequence: TGTGCCAGTAGTCGGACTAGCGGGAGTATGAGGACAGATACGCAGTATTTT. Its protein product is CASSRTSGSMRTDTQYF.

V usage is TRBV5-1 and J usage is TRBJ1-1, with TRBD1 matching 8 bases. CDR3 length: 15 residues. V dropped 4 bases and J dropped 3; count of bases not matched to a gene: 8. Germline V lookup: CDR1 SGHRS, CDR2 YFSETQ. CDR3 bases: TGCGCCAGCAGCGTCATGACAGGGGTGGACACTGAAGCTTTCTTT. As protein: CASSVMTGVDTEAFF.

DNA of the CDR3: TGCGCCAGCAGCCAAGATTTGGCCGGGAGAGGTGAGACCCAGTACTTC. Amino acid sequence: CASSQDLAGRGETQYF. V usage is TRBV4-3 and J usage is TRBJ2-5, with D perhaps TRBD2 (6 bases). The ends were cut back, 0 bases at V and 5 bases at J, with 16 bases in the middle. This CDR3 comprises 16 residues. CDR1 and CDR2 from the germline V gene are LGHNA and YSLEER.

This clone has just a few counts. One end of the junction varies from germline; a read error may be responsible. The chain is built from TRBV15 and TRBJ1-3; D may be TRBD1 (6 bases). Germline lookup yields CDR1 LNHNV and CDR2 YYDKDF (reference sequence). The CDR3 is 11 amino acids. The CDR3 DNA reads as TGTGCCACCAGCAGAGATGGGACAAAGGATTTT. Translation gives CATSRDGTKDF.

This clone was counted a few times. This sequence joins TRBV5-1 and TRBJ2-5, with 8 positions matching TRBD1. The CDR3 loop spans 13 amino acids. Germline V lookup: CDR1 SGHRS, CDR2 YFSETQ. Trimming took 3 bases from V and 4 from J; bases not matched to a gene: 2. CDR3 nucleotide sequence: TGCGCCAGCAGCTGGACAGGGCCAGAGACCCAGTACTTC. This gives the protein CASSWTGPETQYF.

The chain carries TRBV7-2 and TRBJ1-5, with TRBD1 matching over 8 bases. The CDR3 is made up of 18 amino acids. Looked up from germline, CDR1 is SGHTA and CDR2 is FQGNSA. J was trimmed by 1 base and V by 1 base; bases with no gene match: 9. CDR3 in amino acids: CASSLGTGKGESNQPQHF. CDR3 coding DNA: TGTGCCAGCAGCTTAGGGACAGGGAAAGGGGAAAGCAATCAGCCCCAGCATTTT.

This clone turned up a few times. The chain has TRBV5-1 and TRBJ1-1, with 7 bases identical to TRBD1. This CDR3 contains 14 residues. Trimming at V came to 4 bases and at J to 5 bases, leaving 8 bases not matched to a gene. Germline lookup yields CDR1 SGHRS and CDR2 YFSETQ. The CDR3 DNA reads TGCGCCAGCAGCCGGGGACAGCCGAGGACTGAAGCTTTCTTT. Translation gives CASSRGQPRTEAFF.

The chain carries TRBV18 and TRBJ2-7, with D possibly matching TRBD1 (5 bases). The CDR3 covers 16 residues. V was pared by 0 bases and J by 0 bases, with 12 bases between. Germline V gene lookup returns CDR1 KGHSH and CDR2 LQKENI. The CDR3 reads CASSPPRALSSYEQYF. The CDR3 DNA reads TGTGCCAGCTCACCACCCAGGGCTCTCAGCTCCTACGAGCAGTACTTC.

The J gene is TRBJ1-2, the V gene TRBV18; unclear D gene. The V gene's germline CDR1 is KGHSH and CDR2 LQKENI. V was trimmed by 4 bases and J by 6 bases, leaving 12 bases between them. The CDR3 is 13 amino acids. The CDR3 DNA reads as TGTGCCAGCTCACGGTCAGTGGCAGATGGCTACACCTTC. This codes for CASSRSVADGYTF.

This clone was seen a few times. The rearrangement joins TRBV7-2 to TRBJ2-1; a possible D gene is TRBD2 (7 bases). Germline V gene data show CDR1 as SGHTA and CDR2 as FQGNSA. This CDR3 contains 15 residues. Trimming cost V 2 bases and J 6 bases, with 14 bases left between them. This CDR3 is CASSLKGGGLNEQFF. Here the CDR3 DNA reads TGTGCCAGCAGCTTAAAGGGAGGGGGGCTCAATGAGCAGTTCTTC.

This clone has just a few counts. The chain links TRBV15 to TRBJ2-7; 9 nucleotides match TRBD1. With 0 bases clipped from V and 1 base from J, the junction kept 1 base outside the gene matches. The length of the CDR3 is 15 residues. Germline V gene sequence: CDR1 LNHNV, CDR2 YYDKDF (reference sequence). CDR3 amino acids: CATSRDGQGSYEQYV. The CDR3 bases are TGTGCCACCAGCAGAGATGGACAGGGGTCCTACGAGCAGTACGTC.

The chain carries TRBV18 and TRBJ1-1, with D possibly matching TRBD1 (5 bases). In germline, CDR1 is KGHSH, CDR2 LQKENI. Deletions cut 3 bases from V and 1 base from J, with 15 bases between. CDR3 length equals 16 residues. The CDR3 region has the DNA TGTGCCAGCTCACCCCGGCAGGGTACGGGGAACACTGAAGCTTTCTTT. Protein: CASSPRQGTGNTEAFF.

The sample holds a few counts of this clone. This chain joins TRBV14 and TRBJ1-5, with D uncertain. CDR3 length equals 12 residues. V lost 4 bases and J 7 bases, leaving 8 bases between the germline ends. Germline V gene lookup returns CDR1 SGHDN and CDR2 FVKESK. Here the CDR3 DNA reads TGTGCCAGCAGCCCACCAGGCCAGCCCCAGCATTTT. The encoded protein is CASSPPGQPQHF.

This chain uses TRBV28 with TRBJ2-5; D not resolved. Deletions cut 2 bases from V and 4 bases from J, with 8 bases between. The CDR3 runs to 13 residues. Germline V gene data show CDR1 as MDHEN and CDR2 as SYDVKM. In DNA form, the CDR3 reads TGTGCCAGCAGTTTAGTTAGCCGAGAGACCCAGTACTTC. This codes for CASSLVSRETQYF.

This clone has only a few counts. The chain carries TRBV4-3 and TRBJ2-3; TRBD1 matches 9 bases. After removal of 4 bases from V and 6 bases from J, the junction contained 8 bases not matched to a gene. This CDR3 has 15 amino acids. CDR1 LGHNA and CDR2 YSLEER come from the germline V gene. CDR3 coding DNA: TGCGCCAGCAGCCCGACCGGGACAGGGCTCGATACGCAGTATTTT. Its translation: CASSPTGTGLDTQYF.

The chain carries TRBV7-2 and TRBJ2-3; 8 bases are a match to TRBD2. CDR1 and CDR2 (germline): SGHTA, FQGNSA. The CDR3 extends over 14 amino acids. Trimming cost V 2 bases and J 5 bases; bases outside gene matches: 3. CDR3 residues: CASSLSGGRDTQYF. The CDR3 DNA sequence: TGTGCCAGCAGCTTATCGGGAGGGAGAGATACGCAGTATTTT.

This clone was observed a few times. This sequence joins TRBV5-1 and TRBJ2-7; TRBD1 is a possible D gene (6 bases). The germline V gene has CDR1 SGHRS and CDR2 YFSETQ. V lost 0 bases and J 2 bases, leaving 12 bases between the germline ends. The CDR3 sequence is 15 residues long. CDR3 bases: TGCGCCAGCAGCTTGGACCGGACAGACGCCTACGAGCAGTACTTC. Amino acids: CASSLDRTDAYEQYF.

The V gene is TRBV5-1, the J gene TRBJ2-7, with TRBD1 matching over 9 bases. In germline, CDR1 is SGHRS, CDR2 YFSETQ. This CDR3 is 17 amino acids long. V was clipped by 2 bases and J by 5 bases; unmatched bases: 14. The CDR3 here is CASSFSGQGIRTDEQYF. The CDR3 coding sequence is TGCGCCAGCAGCTTTTCCGGACAGGGGATTAGGACGGACGAGCAGTACTTC.

This clone was seen a handful of times. The chain carries TRBV7-2 and TRBJ2-3, with TRBD2 matching 9 bases. The CDR3 runs to 15 residues. After removal of 1 base from V and 6 bases from J, the junction contained 5 bases not matched to a gene. In germline, CDR1 is SGHTA, CDR2 FQGNSA. As DNA, the CDR3 is TGTGCCAGCAGCTTAGAATCCGGACTAGCGGATACGCAGTATTTT. This sequence encodes CASSLESGLADTQYF. Variable domain in full (rest from reference TRBV7-2 and TRBJ2-3): GAGVSQSPSNKVTEKGKDVELRCDPISGHTALYWYRQSLGQGLEFLIYFQGNSAPDKSGLPSDRFSAERTGGSVSTLTIQRTQQEDSAVYLCASSLESGLADTQYFGPGTRLTVL.

The chain is built from TRBV18 and TRBJ2-4; a possible D gene is TRBD2 (5 bases). Germline V lookup: CDR1 KGHSH, CDR2 LQKENI. V lost 0 bases, J lost 8 bases, and 14 bases lay in between. This CDR3 has 15 amino acids. The CDR3 sequence: CASSPPSTLRDIQYF. In DNA, the CDR3 is TGTGCCAGCTCACCACCGTCAACCCTGCGGGACATTCAGTACTTC.

This clone was found a few times. The rearrangement joins TRBV6-5 to TRBJ1-2; tentatively, D is TRBD1 (5 bases). CDR3 length equals 16 residues. Looked up from germline, CDR1 is MNHEY and CDR2 is SVGAGI. The V end lost 2 bases, the J end lost 5 bases, and 18 bases lay between the germline ends. CDR3 amino acids: CASSYVGHQAEYGYTF. In nucleotides, the CDR3 is TGTGCCAGCAGTTACGTCGGACACCAAGCAGAATATGGCTACACCTTC.

This clone was detected only a few times. The chain joins TRBV6-6 to TRBJ2-5, with TRBD2 as a possible D gene (6 bases). Germline V gene lookup returns CDR1 MNHNY and CDR2 SVGAGI (reference sequence). Trimming left V 5 bases short and J 5 bases short, with 12 bases between. The CDR3 runs 13 residues. The CDR3 bases are TGTGCCAGCAGTAGGAGGGGCTGGGAGACCCAGTACTTC. It translates to CASSRRGWETQYF.